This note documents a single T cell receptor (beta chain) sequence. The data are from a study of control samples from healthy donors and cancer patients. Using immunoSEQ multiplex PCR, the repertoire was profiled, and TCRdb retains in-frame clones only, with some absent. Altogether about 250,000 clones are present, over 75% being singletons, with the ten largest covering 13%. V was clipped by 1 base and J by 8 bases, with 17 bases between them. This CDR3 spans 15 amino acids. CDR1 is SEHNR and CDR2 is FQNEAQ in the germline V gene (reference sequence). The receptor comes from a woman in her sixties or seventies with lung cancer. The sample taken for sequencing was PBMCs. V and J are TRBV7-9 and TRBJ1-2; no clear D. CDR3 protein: CASSLGTESMEGYTF. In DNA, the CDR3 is TGTGCCAGCAGCTTAGGGACGGAGTCCATGGAAGGCTACACCTTC.